Below, one T cell receptor (beta chain) is given with its context. What it recognizes is unknown. This sample is drawn from a study of shared clonotypes between healthy human individuals. Notes on the study in general: Measured sharing among donors was expected to vary with sequencing depth. Among non-shared clonotypes, generation probabilities were lower than among those shared by all four donors.

The germline CDR1 and CDR2 sequences are SGHKS and YYEKEE (reference sequence). The CDR3 is 15 residues long. V was cut by 0 bases and J by 7 bases, with 17 bases left in between. Replicate PCRs from sorted subsets contained roughly 200 ng DNA, which is some 29,000 T cell genomes. Some clones are missing from TCRdb's copy, which holds only in-frame ones; the method was immunoSEQ multiplex PCR. The data show some 1,100,000 clones, roughly 74% seen once. The receptor was derived from a man younger than 30 in good health. Some clones in this sample may be carry-over from other donors' samples. Sequences were obtained from memory CD4+ T cells from PBMCs. The subset was: CD45RA-negative fraction. This chain uses TRBV5-5 with TRBJ2-7; D not certain. CDR3 residues: CASSLVLSGPREQYF. CDR3 in DNA: TGTGCCAGCAGCTTGGTGTTGTCAGGCCCCCGGGAGCAGTACTTC. The full variable domain, in which reference TRBV5-5 and TRBJ2-7 provide the parts outside the CDR3, is DAGVTQSPTHLIKTRGQQVTLRCSPISGHKSVSWYQQVLGQGPQFIFQYYEKEERGRGNFPDRFSARQFPNYSSELNVNALLLGDSALYLCASSLVLSGPREQYFGPGTRLTVT.